Listed below are T cell receptor beta chains from one sample, sequenced in a study of CD8+ T cells in alopecia areata. Clones were read by immunoSEQ multiplex PCR, and TCRdb kept only the in-frame ones, dropping some. The table shows some 130,000 clones, with 53% occurring only once. Sample: CD4+ T cells sorted from blood, taken at week 4, from a patient treated with tofacitinib. The receptors here all came from a human donor with alopecia areata. Both conserved end residues are trimmed from each CDR3. The D gene is left open where the match is weak.

J gene,D gene,V gene,CDR3 protein
TRBJ1-5,.,TRBV25-1,ASSEPARNQPQH
TRBJ1-2,.,TRBV6-6,ASSYGTDLRGGYT
TRBJ2-3,TRBD1,TRBV30,AWSPGQGHSDTQY
TRBJ2-1,.,TRBV7-2,ASSAGYNEQF
TRBJ1-2,.,TRBV27,ASSSPNIYGYT
TRBJ2-3,TRBD2,TRBV29-1,SVALLAGVTDTQY
TRBJ2-1,.,TRBV5-1,ASSLDAIYGDEQF
TRBJ1-2,.,TRBV30,AWNRPGNGYT
TRBJ1-5,.,TRBV29-1,SVASNQPQH
TRBJ1-6,.,TRBV7-2,ASSSPLTGPNSPLH
TRBJ2-3,TRBD2,TRBV2,ASRAGLTSTDTQY
TRBJ1-1,.,TRBV30,AWSAGSGSAEAF
TRBJ2-7,.,TRBV10-3,AITGDTFYEQY
TRBJ1-5,TRBD1,TRBV29-1,SVVRQGGRGNQPQH
TRBJ2-1,TRBD2,TRBV4-1,ASSHAGTSDEQF
.,TRBD1,TRBV6-1,ASSGRQGIYEQY
TRBJ2-2,TRBD2,TRBV5-4,ASSLAPTSGGAGELF
TRBJ1-1,.,TRBV29-1,SARAIGPEAF
TRBJ1-2,.,TRBV29-1,SVEGVSYGYT
TRBJ1-2,.,TRBV30,AWSVRGGRAGYT
TRBJ1-1,.,TRBV30,AWIANMNTEAF